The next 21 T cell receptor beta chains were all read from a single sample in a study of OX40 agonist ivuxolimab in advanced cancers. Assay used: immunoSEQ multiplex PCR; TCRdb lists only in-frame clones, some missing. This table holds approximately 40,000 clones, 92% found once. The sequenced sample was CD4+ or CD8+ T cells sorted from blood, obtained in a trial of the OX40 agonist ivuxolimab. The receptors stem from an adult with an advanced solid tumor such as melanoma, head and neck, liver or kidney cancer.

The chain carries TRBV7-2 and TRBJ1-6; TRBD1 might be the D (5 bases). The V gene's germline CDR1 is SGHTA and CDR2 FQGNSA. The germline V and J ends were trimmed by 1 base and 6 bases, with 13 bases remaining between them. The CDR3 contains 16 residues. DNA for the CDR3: TGTGCCAGCAGCTTAGGAGTGGGACTGCCTAATTCACCCCTCCACTTT. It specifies CASSLGVGLPNSPLHF.

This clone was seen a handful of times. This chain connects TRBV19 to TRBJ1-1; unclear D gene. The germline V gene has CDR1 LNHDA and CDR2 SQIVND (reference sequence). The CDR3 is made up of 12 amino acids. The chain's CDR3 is CACRAGNTEAFF. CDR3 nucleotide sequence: TGTGCTTGTAGGGCAGGTAACACTGAAGCTTTCTTT.

The DNA for the CDR3 is TGTGCCAGCCCCCGTCCTACAGGGGGCACTGAAGCTTTCTTT. It specifies CASPRPTGGTEAFF. The rearrangement uses TRBV2 and TRBJ1-1; TRBD1 aligns across 8 bases. This CDR3 is 14 amino acids long. In germline, CDR1 is SNHLY, CDR2 FYNNEI. V was pared by 8 bases and J by 4 bases, with 9 bases of the junction left unmatched. Using reference TRBV2 and TRBJ1-1 for the parts outside the CDR3, the full variable domain is EPEVTQTPSHQVTQMGQEVILRCVPISNHLYFYWYRQILGQKVEFLVSFYNNEISEKSEIFDDQFSVERPDGSNFTLKIRSTKLEDSAMYFCASPRPTGGTEAFFGQGTRLTVV.

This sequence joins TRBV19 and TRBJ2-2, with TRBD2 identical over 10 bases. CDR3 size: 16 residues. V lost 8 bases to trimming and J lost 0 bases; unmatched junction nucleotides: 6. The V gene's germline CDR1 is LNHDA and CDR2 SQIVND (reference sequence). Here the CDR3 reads CASAPTSGANTGELFF. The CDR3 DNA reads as TGTGCCAGTGCCCCCACTAGCGGGGCGAACACCGGGGAGCTGTTTTTT. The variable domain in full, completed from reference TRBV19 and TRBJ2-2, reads DGGITQSPKYLFRKEGQNVTLSCEQNLNHDAMYWYRQDPGQGLRLIYYSQIVNDFQKGDIAEGYSVSREKKESFPLTVTSAQKNPTAFYLCASAPTSGANTGELFFGEGSRLTVL.

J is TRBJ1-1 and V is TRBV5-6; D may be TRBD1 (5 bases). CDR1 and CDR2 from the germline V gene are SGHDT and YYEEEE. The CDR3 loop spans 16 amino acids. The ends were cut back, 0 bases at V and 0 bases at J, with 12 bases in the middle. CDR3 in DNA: TGTGCCAGCAGCTTGGCGCACAGGAGTCTGAACACTGAAGCTTTCTTT. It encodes CASSLAHRSLNTEAFF. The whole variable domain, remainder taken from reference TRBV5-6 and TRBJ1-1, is DAGVTQSPTHLIKTRGQQVTLRCSPKSGHDTVSWYQQALGQGPQFIFQYYEEEERQRGNFPDRFSGHQFPNYSSELNVNALLLGDSALYLCASSLAHRSLNTEAFFGQGTRLTVV.

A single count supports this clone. The CDR3 nucleotides read TGTGCCAGCAGTCATCAGGGCCATAGCAATCAGCCCCAGCATTTT. Its translation: CASSHQGHSNQPQHF. The chain couples TRBV27 to TRBJ1-5; perhaps TRBD1 as D (5 bases). Germline V gives CDR1 MNHEY, CDR2 SMNVEV (reference sequence). The CDR3 consists of 15 residues. Trimming removed 5 bases at V and 0 bases at J, with 11 bases between.

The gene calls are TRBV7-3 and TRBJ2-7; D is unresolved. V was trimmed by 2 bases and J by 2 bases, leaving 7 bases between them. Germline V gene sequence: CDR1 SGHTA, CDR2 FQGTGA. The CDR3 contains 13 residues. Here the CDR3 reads CASSLEAPYEQYF. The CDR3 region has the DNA TGTGCCAGCAGCTTAGAGGCACCCTACGAGCAGTACTTC.

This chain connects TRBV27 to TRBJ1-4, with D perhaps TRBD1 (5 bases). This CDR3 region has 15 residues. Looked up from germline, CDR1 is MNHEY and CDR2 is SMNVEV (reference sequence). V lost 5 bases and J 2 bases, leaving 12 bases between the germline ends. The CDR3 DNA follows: TGTGCCAGCAGTCCCAGGGTGGGTACTAATGAAAAACTGTTTTTT. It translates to CASSPRVGTNEKLFF.

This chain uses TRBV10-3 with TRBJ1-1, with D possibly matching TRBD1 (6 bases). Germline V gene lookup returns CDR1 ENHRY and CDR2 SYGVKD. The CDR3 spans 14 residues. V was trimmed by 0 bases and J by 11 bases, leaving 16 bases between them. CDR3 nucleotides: TGTGCCATCAGTGAGTCGAGTCCGGGGGCGGGGGCTTTCTTT. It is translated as CAISESSPGAGAFF.

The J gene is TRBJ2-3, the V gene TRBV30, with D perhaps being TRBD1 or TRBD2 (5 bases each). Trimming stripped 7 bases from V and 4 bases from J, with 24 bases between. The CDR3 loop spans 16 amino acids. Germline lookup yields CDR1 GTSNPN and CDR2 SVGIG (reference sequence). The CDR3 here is CAYGYYGASGSDTQYF. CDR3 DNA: TGTGCCTACGGCTACTACGGGGCAAGTGGGTCAGATACGCAGTATTTT. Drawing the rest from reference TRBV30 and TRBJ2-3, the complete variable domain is SQTIHQWPATLVQPVGSPLSLECTVEGTSNPNLYWYRQAAGRGLQLLFYSVGIGQISSEVPQNLSASRPQDRQFILSSKKLLLSDSGFYLCAYGYYGASGSDTQYFGPGTRLTVL.

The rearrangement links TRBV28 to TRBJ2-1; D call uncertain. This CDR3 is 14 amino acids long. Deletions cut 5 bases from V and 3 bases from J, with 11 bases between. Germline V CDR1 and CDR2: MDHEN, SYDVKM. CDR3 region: CASSISRNYNEQFF. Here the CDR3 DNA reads TGTGCCAGCAGTATAAGCAGGAACTACAATGAGCAGTTCTTC.

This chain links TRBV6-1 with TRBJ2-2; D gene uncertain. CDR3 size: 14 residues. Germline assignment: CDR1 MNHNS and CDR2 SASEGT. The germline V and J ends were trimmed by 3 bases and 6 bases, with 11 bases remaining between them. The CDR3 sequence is CASSDLSSAGELFF. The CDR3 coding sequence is TGTGCCAGCAGTGACCTTAGCTCAGCCGGGGAGCTGTTTTTT.

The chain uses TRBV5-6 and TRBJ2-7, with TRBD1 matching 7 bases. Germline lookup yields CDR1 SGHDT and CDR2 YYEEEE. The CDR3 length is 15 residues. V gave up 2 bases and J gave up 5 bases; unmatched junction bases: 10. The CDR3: CASSLKTGLADEQYF. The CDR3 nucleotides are TGTGCCAGCAGCTTAAAGACAGGGCTGGCAGACGAGCAGTACTTC. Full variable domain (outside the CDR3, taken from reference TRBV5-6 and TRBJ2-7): DAGVTQSPTHLIKTRGQQVTLRCSPKSGHDTVSWYQQALGQGPQFIFQYYEEEERQRGNFPDRFSGHQFPNYSSELNVNALLLGDSALYLCASSLKTGLADEQYFGPGTRLTVT.

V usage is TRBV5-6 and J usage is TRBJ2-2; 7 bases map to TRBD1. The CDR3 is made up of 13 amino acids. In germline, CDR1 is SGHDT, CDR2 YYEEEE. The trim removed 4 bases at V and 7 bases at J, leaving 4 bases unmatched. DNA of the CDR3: TGTGCCAGCAGCAACCCAGGGGGCGGGGAGCTGTTTTTT. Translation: CASSNPGGGELFF.

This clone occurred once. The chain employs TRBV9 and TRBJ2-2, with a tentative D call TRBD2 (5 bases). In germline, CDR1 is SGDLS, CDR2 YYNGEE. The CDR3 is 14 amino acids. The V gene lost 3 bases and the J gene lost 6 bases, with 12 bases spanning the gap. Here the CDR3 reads CASSAGNDAGELFF. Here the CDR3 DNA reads TGTGCCAGCAGCGCGGGGAATGACGCCGGGGAGCTGTTTTTT.

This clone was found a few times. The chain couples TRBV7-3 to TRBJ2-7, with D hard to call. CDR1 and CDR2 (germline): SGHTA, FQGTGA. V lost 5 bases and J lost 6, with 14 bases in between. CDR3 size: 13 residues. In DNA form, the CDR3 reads TGTGCCAGCAGCGACGGGCCTTCCACCGAGCAGTACTTC. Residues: CASSDGPSTEQYF. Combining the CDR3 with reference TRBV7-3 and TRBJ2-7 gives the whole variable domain GAGVSQTPSNKVTEKGKYVELRCDPISGHTALYWYRQSLGQGPEFLIYFQGTGAADDSGLPNDRFFAVRPEGSVSTLKIQRTERGDSAVYLCASSDGPSTEQYFGPGTRLTVT.

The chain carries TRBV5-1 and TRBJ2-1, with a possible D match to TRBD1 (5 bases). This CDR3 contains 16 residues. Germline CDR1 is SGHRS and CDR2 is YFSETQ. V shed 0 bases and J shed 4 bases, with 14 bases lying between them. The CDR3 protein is CASSLAGHFSYNEQFF. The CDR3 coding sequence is TGCGCCAGCAGCTTGGCAGGACATTTCTCTTACAATGAGCAGTTCTTC.

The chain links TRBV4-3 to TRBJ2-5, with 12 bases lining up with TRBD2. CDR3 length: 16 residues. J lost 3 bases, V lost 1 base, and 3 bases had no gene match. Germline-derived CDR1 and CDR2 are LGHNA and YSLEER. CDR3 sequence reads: CASSQGTSGTKETQYF. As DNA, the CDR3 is TGCGCCAGCAGCCAAGGGACTAGCGGGACTAAAGAGACCCAGTACTTC.

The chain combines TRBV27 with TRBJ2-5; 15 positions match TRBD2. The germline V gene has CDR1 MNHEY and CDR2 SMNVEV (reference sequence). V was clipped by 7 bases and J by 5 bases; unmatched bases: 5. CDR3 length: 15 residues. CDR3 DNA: TGTGCCAGCACTTCCGGGACTAGCGGGAGGGAGACCCAGTACTTC. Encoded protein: CASTSGTSGRETQYF.

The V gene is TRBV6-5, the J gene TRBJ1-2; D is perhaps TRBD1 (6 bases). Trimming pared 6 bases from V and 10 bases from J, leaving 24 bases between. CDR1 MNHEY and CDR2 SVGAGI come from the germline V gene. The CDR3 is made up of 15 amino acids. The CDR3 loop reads CASRGSGDPGPHYTF. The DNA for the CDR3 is TGTGCCAGCAGAGGCTCAGGGGACCCGGGGCCACACTACACCTTC.

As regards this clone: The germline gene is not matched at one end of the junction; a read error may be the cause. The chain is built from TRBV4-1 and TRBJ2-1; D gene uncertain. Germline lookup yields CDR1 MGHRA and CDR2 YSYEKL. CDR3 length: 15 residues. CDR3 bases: TGTGCCAGCAGCCAAGCCCAGTCCGTGGCTACCGAGCAGTTCTTC. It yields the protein CASSQAQSVATEQFF.